The rows below give T cell receptor beta chains drawn from one sample of a study of T cell responses to AZD1222 COVID-19 vaccine. The table came from immunoSEQ multiplex PCR; TCRdb's copy has only in-frame clones and leaves some out. The sample records more than 120,000 clones, roughly 87% being singletons. The sequenced sample was peripheral blood, obtained 28 days after the second AZD1222 dose. The receptor set was obtained from an adult who received the AZD1222 COVID-19 vaccine. CDR3s include the opening cysteine and the closing phenylalanine or tryptophan. A D gene is named only where the DNA matches it firmly. Clone size is shown for a subset of rows, as once, few, many or a class of expanded clone.

d_call,clone_size,j_call,v_call,cdr3_nt,cdr3_aa
TRBD1,NA,TRBJ2-6,TRBV5-1,TGCGCCAGCAGTCCCAGGACAGGGAATCCTTCTGGGGCCAACGTCCTGACTTTC,CASSPRTGNPSGANVLTF
NA,NA,TRBJ1-4,TRBV5-4,TGTGCCAGCAGCTTGGGAGCGCGAGAAAAACTGTTTTTT,CASSLGAREKLFF
TRBD2,once,TRBJ2-3,TRBV2,TGTGCCAGCAGGCCACATAGCGGGAGACTTGTGTTAACAGATACGCAGTATTTT,CASRPHSGRLVLTDTQYF
TRBD2,NA,TRBJ2-7,TRBV27,TGTGCCAGCAGTTTATCCAGGACTAGCGGGACCTACGAGCAGTACTTC,CASSLSRTSGTYEQYF
NA,once,TRBJ1-3,TRBV28,TGTGCCAGCACGGGGAACTCTGGAAACACCATATATTTT,CASTGNSGNTIYF
NA,NA,TRBJ1-5,TRBV7-2,TGTGCCAGCAGCTTAGGGCTCTATGGGCAGCCCCAGCATTTT,CASSLGLYGQPQHF
NA,NA,TRBJ2-6,TRBV25-1,TGTGCCAGCAGTGCCCACCGCTCTGGGGCCAACGTCCTGACTTTC,CASSAHRSGANVLTF
NA,few,TRBJ1-5,TRBV30,TGTGCCTGGCGGCGGAACATGGATCAGCCCCAGCATTTT,CAWRRNMDQPQHF
TRBD2,NA,TRBJ2-3,TRBV10-1,TGCGCCAGCAGTGCGGACCCCCGGACTAGCGGGAGAAGCACAGATACGCAGTATTTT,CASSADPRTSGRSTDTQYF
NA,NA,TRBJ1-2,TRBV3-1/TRBV3-2,TGTGCCAGCAGCCACGTAGAAGCCAGGACAATCTATGGCTACACCTTC,CASSHVEARTIYGYTF
NA,NA,TRBJ1-1,TRBV7-9,TGTGCCAGCAGCTTAGGGACGGGGGCGGACACTGAAGCTTTCTTT,CASSLGTGADTEAFF
TRBD1,once,TRBJ2-2,TRBV3-1/TRBV3-2,TGTGCCAGCAGCCAAGAGGGCAGGGGGCCCACCGGGGAGCTGTTTTTT,CASSQEGRGPTGELFF
TRBD1,NA,TRBJ2-6,TRBV11-2,TGTGCCAGCAGCGCGGACAGGGCTGCTGGGGCCAACGTCCTGACTTTC,CASSADRAAGANVLTF
NA,NA,TRBJ1-3,TRBV18,TGTGCCAGCTCACCGTCACAGGTTCTGGGCGGAAACACCATATATTTT,CASSPSQVLGGNTIYF
NA,NA,TRBJ2-3,TRBV18,TGTGCCAGCTCACCACCGACGGGGAGAGCAGATACGCAGTATTTT,CASSPPTGRADTQYF
NA,once,TRBJ1-4,TRBV6-5,TGTGCCAGTTGCCGGAGCAGGGATGAAAAACTGTTTTTT,CASCRSRDEKLFF
NA,once,TRBJ1-2,TRBV20-1,TGCAGTGCTAGTGGGGGTTCTTATGGCTACACCTTC,CSASGGSYGYTF
TRBD1,NA,TRBJ1-3,TRBV5-1,TGCGCCAGTGGGACAGGAGGAGGAAACACCATATATTTT,CASGTGGGNTIYF
NA,NA,TRBJ1-1,TRBV6-2/TRBV6-3,TGTGCCAGCAGTTATGACATTTACACTGAAGCTTTCTTT,CASSYDIYTEAFF
NA,NA,TRBJ1-4,TRBV25-1,TGTGCCAGCAGTGAATCGCGGGGGAGACCCGAAAAACTGTTTTTT,CASSESRGRPEKLFF